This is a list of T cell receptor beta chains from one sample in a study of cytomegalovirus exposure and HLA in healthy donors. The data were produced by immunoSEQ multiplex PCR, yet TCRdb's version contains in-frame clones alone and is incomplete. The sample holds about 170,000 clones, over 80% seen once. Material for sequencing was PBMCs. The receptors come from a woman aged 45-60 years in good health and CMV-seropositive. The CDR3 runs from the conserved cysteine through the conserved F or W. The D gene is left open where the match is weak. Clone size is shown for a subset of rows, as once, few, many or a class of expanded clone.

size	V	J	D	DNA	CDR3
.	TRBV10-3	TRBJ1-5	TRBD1	TGTGCCATCAGCCCTGACAGGGACAATCAGCCCCAGCATTTT	CAISPDRDNQPQHF
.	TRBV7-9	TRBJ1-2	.	TGTTCCAGCAGCTTAACCGGCCCGGGCTATGGCTACACCTTC	CSSSLTGPGYGYTF
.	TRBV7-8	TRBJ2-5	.	TGTGCCAGCAGTTCAGGATCGGGGGTCGTTAAAGAGACCCAGTACTTC	CASSSGSGVVKETQYF
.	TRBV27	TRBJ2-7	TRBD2	TGTGCCAGCAGTTTGGGGGGGAAGGGGAAGGACCACGAGCAGTACTTC	CASSLGGKGKDHEQYF
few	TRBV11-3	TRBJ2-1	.	TGTGCCAGCAGAGGGTTCCAAGGGGATGAGCAGTTCTTC	CASRGFQGDEQFF
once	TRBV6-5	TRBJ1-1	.	TGTGCCAGCACATCCCAGGTGAACACTGAAGCTTTCTTT	CASTSQVNTEAFF
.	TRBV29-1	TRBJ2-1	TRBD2	TGCAGCGTTGTTGGGCTAGCGGGGTCCAATGAGCAGTTCTTC	CSVVGLAGSNEQFF
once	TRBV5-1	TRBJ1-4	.	TGCGCCAGCAGCTTACAGGGTCTCTCCGAAAAACTGTTTTTT	CASSLQGLSEKLFF
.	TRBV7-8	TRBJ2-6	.	TGTGCCAGCAGCTTAGACCGGGTGTCTGGGGCCAACGTCCTGACTTTC	CASSLDRVSGANVLTF
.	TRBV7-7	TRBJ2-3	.	TGTGCTAGCAGCCCGGGGGACGGCACAGATACGCAGTATTTT	CASSPGDGTDTQYF
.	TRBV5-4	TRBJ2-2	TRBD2	TGTGCCAGCAGCTCGGTTCGACTAGCGGAAACCGGGGAGCTGTTTTTT	CASSSVRLAETGELFF
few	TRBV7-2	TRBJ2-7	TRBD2	TGTGCCAGCAGCAGACGGACTAGCGGGAGGGCCCATGAGCAGTACTTC	CASSRRTSGRAHEQYF
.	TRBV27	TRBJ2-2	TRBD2	TGTGCCAGCAGTTTATTGGGCGGGAGGAACACCGGGGAGCTGTTTTTT	CASSLLGGRNTGELFF
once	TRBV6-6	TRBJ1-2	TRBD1	TGTGCCATCGACGAAGGGCAGGGGGCGTCCTATGGCTACACCTTC	CAIDEGQGASYGYTF
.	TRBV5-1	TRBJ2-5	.	TGCGCCAGTTCCAGCGCAACGGGGAGAGAGACCCAGTACTTC	CASSSATGRETQYF
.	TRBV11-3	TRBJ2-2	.	TGTGCCAGCAGCCGGAGGGGGGGGGCTCGGGAGCTGTTTTTT	CASSRRGGARELFF
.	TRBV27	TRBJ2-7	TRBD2	TGTGCCAGCAGTCCCATGGGACTAGGCTCCTACGAGCAGTACTTC	CASSPMGLGSYEQYF
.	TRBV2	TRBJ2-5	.	TGTGCCACCGAAGCGGAAGAGACCCAGTACTTC	CATEAEETQYF
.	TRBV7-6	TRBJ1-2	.	TGTGCCAGCAGCTCTAACATGTGGCGGGGGCGCGCCTATGGCTACACCTTC	CASSSNMWRGRAYGYTF
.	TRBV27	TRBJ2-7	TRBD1	TGTGCCAGCAGTTTATCGGGAATACAGGGGGCCATCTACGAGCAGTACTTC	CASSLSGIQGAIYEQYF
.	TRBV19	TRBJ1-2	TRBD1	TGTGCCAGTATCCCCCAGGGGGTCTTATCCTATGGCTACACCTTC	CASIPQGVLSYGYTF
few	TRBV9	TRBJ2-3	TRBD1	TGTGCCAGCAGCGCCCGGGACAGGGAGGGCACAGATACGCAGTATTTT	CASSARDREGTDTQYF
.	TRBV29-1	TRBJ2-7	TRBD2	TGCAGCGTCGCCGAGCGGGGGTTGTCCTACGAGCAGTACTTC	CSVAERGLSYEQYF
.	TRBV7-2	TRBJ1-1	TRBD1	TGTGCCAGCAGCTCCCCGACAGGGGAGGAAGCTTTCTTT	CASSSPTGEEAFF
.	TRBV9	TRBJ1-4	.	TGTGCCAGCAGCCCCCAGGGTGGGTGGAGTGAAAAACTGTTTTTT	CASSPQGGWSEKLFF
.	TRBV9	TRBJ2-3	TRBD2	TGTGCCAGCAGCGTAGCGGAGCGGGGGGCGATCACAGATACGCAGTATTTT	CASSVAERGAITDTQYF
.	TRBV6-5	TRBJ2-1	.	TGTGCCAGCAGTTACGTCAGGGGCCCGCTAGAGGAGCAGTTCTTC	CASSYVRGPLEEQFF
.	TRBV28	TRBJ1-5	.	TGTGCCAGCAGTTTCCAGAATAGCAATCAGCCCCAGCATTTT	CASSFQNSNQPQHF
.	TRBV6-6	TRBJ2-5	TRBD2	TGTGCCAGCAAAACGGGGGGGCAAGAGACCCAGTACTTC	CASKTGGQETQYF
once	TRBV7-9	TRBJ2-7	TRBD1	TGTGCCAGCAGCTTAGGGACAGGGGGGCAAACCTACGAGCAGTACTTC	CASSLGTGGQTYEQYF
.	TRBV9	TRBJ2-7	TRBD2	TGTGCCAGCAGCGTAGGCAAAGCGGGAGCCCACGAGCAGTACTTC	CASSVGKAGAHEQYF
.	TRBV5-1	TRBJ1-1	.	TGCGCCAGCAGCGCCAGCGGGGGGGCGGGCACTGAAGCTTTCTTT	CASSASGGAGTEAFF
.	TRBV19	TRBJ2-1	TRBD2	TGTGCCAGTAGTATAGATCCCCTAGCGGGATTTAGGTACAATGAGCAGTTCTTC	CASSIDPLAGFRYNEQFF
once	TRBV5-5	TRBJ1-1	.	TGTGCCAGCAGCTTGCTTGAGGGCACTGAAGCTTTCTTT	CASSLLEGTEAFF
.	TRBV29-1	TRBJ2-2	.	TGCAACGTTGAGCGGAACACCGGGGAGCTGTTTTTT	CNVERNTGELFF
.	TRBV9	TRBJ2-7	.	TGTGCCAGCAGCGTAGCGGTGTCGGGAGTCTACGAGCAGTACTTC	CASSVAVSGVYEQYF
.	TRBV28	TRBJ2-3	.	TGTGCCAGCAGACGTTCGGCGGGGCGGCCAGATACGCAGTATTTT	CASRRSAGRPDTQYF
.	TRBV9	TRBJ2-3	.	TGTGCCAGCAGCCCCAACCCCAGTGAGACAACAGATACGCAGTATTTT	CASSPNPSETTDTQYF
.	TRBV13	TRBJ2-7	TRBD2	TGTGCCAGCAGCTTTTACGGGAGGGAATACGAGCAGTACTTC	CASSFYGREYEQYF
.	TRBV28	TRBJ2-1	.	TGTGCCAGCAGAGCGGCCTCCTACAATGAGCAGTTCTTC	CASRAASYNEQFF
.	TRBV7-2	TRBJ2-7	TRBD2	TGTGCCAGCAGCTTAGATTCTAGCGGGAGTGCCTACGAGCAGTACTTC	CASSLDSSGSAYEQYF
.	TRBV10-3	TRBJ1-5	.	TGTGCCATCAAACAGGGAGATGATCAGCCCCAGCATTTT	CAIKQGDDQPQHF
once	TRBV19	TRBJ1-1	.	TGTGCCAGTAGTATCCGCCGGGGAGCTAACACTGAAGCTTTCTTT	CASSIRRGANTEAFF
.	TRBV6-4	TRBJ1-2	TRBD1	TGTGCCAGCAACCTACAGGGGGCACCTAACTATGGCTACACCTTC	CASNLQGAPNYGYTF
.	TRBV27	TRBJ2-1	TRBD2	TGTGCCAGCAGTCCCCTAGCGGGCCTAGAGTTCTTC	CASSPLAGLEFF
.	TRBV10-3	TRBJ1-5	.	TGTGCCATCAGTGGGCTAGGAGGGGACAATCAGCCCCAGCATTTT	CAISGLGGDNQPQHF
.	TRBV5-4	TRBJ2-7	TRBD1	TGTGCCAGCAGCGCAACCGGGACAGGAGACTCCTACGAGCAGTACTTC	CASSATGTGDSYEQYF
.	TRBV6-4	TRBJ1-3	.	TGTGCCAGCAATGTGCGGTTGACGGGAAACACCATATATTTT	CASNVRLTGNTIYF
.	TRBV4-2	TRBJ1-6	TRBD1	TGTGCCAGCAGGGGGACAGAGGATTCACCCCTCCACTTT	CASRGTEDSPLHF
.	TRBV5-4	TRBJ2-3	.	TGTGCCAGCAGCTTGGACGCAGAGCGTGCAGATACGCAGTATTTT	CASSLDAERADTQYF